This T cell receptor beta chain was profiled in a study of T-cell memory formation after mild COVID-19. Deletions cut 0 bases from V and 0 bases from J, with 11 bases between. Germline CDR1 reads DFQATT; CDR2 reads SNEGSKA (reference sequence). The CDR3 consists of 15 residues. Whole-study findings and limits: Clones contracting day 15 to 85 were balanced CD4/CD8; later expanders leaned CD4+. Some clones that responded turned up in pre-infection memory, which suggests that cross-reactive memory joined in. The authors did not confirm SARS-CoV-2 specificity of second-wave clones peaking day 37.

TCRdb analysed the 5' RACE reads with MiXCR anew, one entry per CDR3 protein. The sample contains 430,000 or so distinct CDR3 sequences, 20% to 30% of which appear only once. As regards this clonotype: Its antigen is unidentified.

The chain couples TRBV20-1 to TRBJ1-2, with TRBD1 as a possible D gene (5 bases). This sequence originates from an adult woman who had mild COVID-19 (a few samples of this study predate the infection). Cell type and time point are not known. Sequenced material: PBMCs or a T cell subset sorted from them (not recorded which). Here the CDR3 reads CSARDSPGANYGYTF. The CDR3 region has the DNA TGCAGTGCTAGAGATAGCCCGGGGGCTAACTATGGCTACACCTTC.